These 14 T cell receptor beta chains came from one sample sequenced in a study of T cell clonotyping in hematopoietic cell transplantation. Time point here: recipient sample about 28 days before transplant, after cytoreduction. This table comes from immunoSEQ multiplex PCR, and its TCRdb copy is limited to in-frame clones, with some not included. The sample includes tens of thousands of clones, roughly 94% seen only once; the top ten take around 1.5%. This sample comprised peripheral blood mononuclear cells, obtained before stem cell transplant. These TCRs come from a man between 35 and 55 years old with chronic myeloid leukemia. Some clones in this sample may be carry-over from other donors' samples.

The CDR3 spells CVSRGGASRGTGELFF. The CDR3 region has the DNA TGTGTTTCTAGGGGGGGAGCATCTCGAGGCACCGGGGAGCTGTTTTTT. The gene calls are TRBV11-1 and TRBJ2-2, with D possibly TRBD2 on 7 matching bases. Germline V gene data show CDR1 as SGHAT and CDR2 as FQDESV (reference sequence). The CDR3 sequence is 16 residues long.

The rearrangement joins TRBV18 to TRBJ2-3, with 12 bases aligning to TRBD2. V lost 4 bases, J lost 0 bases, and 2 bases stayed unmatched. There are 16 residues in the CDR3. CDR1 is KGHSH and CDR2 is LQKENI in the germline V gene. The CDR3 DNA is TGTGCCAGCTCACTTGGACTAGCGGGAAGCACAGATACGCAGTATTTT. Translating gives CASSLGLAGSTDTQYF.

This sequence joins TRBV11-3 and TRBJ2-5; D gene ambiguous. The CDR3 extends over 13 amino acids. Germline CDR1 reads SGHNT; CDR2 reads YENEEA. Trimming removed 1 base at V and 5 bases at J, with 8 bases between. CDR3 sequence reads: CASSLAQRETQYF. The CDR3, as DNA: TGTGCCAGCAGCTTAGCACAGAGGGAGACCCAGTACTTC.

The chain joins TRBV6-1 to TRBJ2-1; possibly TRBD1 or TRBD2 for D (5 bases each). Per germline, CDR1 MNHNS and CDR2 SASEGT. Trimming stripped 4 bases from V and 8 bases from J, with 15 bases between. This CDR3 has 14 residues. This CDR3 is CASSAGRSRDEQFF. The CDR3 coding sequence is TGTGCCAGCAGTGCGGGACGGTCTAGGGATGAGCAGTTCTTC.

CDR3: CASTRAGRYQETQYF. In DNA, the CDR3 is TGTGCCAGCACGAGGGCAGGGAGGTACCAAGAGACCCAGTACTTC. The chain uses TRBV9 and TRBJ2-5; D perhaps matches TRBD2 (6 bases). Germline CDR1 and CDR2: SGDLS and YYNGEE. V dropped 6 bases and J dropped 0 bases, with 15 bases sitting between them. The CDR3 totals 15 residues. The full variable domain, completed using reference TRBV9 and TRBJ2-5, is DSGVTQTPKHLITATGQRVTLRCSPRSGDLSVYWYQQSLDQGLQFLIQYYNGEERAKGNILERFSAQQFPDLHSELNLSSLELGDSALYFCASTRAGRYQETQYFGPGTRLLVL.

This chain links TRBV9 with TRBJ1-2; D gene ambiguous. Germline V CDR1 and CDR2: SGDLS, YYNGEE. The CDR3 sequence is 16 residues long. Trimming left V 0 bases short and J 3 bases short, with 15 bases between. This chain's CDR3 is CASSVALAGPDYGYTF. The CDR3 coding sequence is TGTGCCAGCAGCGTAGCTTTAGCGGGTCCTGACTATGGCTACACCTTC.

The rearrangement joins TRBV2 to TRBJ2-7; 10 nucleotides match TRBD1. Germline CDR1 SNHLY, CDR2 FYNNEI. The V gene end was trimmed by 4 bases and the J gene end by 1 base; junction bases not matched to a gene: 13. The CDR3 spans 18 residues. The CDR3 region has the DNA TGTGCCAGCAGTGGGGGCTATACCGGGACAGGGGTTTCCTACGAGCAGTACTTC. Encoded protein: CASSGGYTGTGVSYEQYF.

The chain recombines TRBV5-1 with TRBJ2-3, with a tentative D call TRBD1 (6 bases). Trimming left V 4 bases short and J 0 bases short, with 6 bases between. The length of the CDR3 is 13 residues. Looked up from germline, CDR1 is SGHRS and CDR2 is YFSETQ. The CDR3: CASSQGSTDTQYF. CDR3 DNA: TGCGCCAGCAGCCAGGGGAGCACAGATACGCAGTATTTT.

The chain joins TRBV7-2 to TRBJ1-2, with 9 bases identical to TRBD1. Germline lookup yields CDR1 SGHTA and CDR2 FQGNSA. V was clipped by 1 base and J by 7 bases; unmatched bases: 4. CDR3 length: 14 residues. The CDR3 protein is CASSLEGTGLGYTF. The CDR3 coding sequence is TGTGCCAGCAGCTTAGAGGGGACAGGGCTTGGCTACACCTTC.

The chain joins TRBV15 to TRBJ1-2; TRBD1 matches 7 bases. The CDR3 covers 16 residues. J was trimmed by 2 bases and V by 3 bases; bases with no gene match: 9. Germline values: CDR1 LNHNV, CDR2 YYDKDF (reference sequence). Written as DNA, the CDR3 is TGTGCCACCAGCAGGATCCGGGACAGACAAAACTATGGCTACACCTTC. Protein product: CATSRIRDRQNYGYTF.

This chain's CDR3 is CASSEQGAFRPYGYTF. The CDR3 region has the DNA TGTGCCAGCAGTGAACAGGGGGCTTTTCGCCCTTATGGCTACACCTTC. The rearrangement uses TRBV28 and TRBJ1-2, with TRBD1 matching over 9 bases. The junction had 12 bases not matched to a gene; V was cut back by 5 bases and J by 5 bases. The CDR3 consists of 16 residues. Germline CDR1 reads MDHEN; CDR2 reads SYDVKM.

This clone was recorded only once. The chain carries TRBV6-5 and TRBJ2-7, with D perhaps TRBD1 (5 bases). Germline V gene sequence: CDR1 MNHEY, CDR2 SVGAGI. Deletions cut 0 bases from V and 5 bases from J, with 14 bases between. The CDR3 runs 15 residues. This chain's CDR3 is CASSYSGRLGNEQYF. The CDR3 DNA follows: TGTGCCAGCAGTTACTCGGGGCGTTTAGGAAACGAGCAGTACTTC.

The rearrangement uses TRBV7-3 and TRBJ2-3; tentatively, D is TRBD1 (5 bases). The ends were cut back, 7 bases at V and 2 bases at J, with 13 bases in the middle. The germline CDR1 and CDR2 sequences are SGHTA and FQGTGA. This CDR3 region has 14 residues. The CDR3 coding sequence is TGTGCCAGCAAGATGTCAGGGCACACAGATACGCAGTATTTT. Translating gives CASKMSGHTDTQYF.

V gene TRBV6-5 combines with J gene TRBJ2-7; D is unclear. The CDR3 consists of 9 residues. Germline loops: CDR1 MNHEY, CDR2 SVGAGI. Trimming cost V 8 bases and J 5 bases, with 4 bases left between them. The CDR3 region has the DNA TGTGCCAGCGCCCACGAGCAGTACTTC. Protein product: CASAHEQYF.